This TCR beta chain was observed in a study of CD8 T cells in Susac syndrome. Unmatched junction bases numbered 8, after V lost 6 bases and J lost 4 bases. The CDR3 contains 15 residues. It was with random hexamers that 0.5 to 1 ug RNA was reverse transcribed. Multiplex PCR with immunoSEQ amplified the TCR beta CDR3 across 54 Vbeta and 13 Jbeta. TCRdb ran MiXCR on the immunoSEQ multiplex PCR reads and lists one entry per CDR3 protein. This table has over 150,000 distinct CDR3 sequences, roughly 92% appearing once. High-throughput TCR beta sequencing covered peripheral CD8+ and CD4+ T cells. The multiple sclerosis control group comprised treatment-naive patients with stable or active relapsing-remitting disease.

The chain carries TRBV12-3 or TRBV12-4 and TRBJ2-5, with 10 positions matching TRBD1. Source material: CD4+ T cells from PBMCs. This TCR was sampled from a human donor with multiple sclerosis. CDR3 in DNA: TGTGCCAGCAGCCCGGGACAGGGGATAGGAGAGACCCAGTACTTC. As protein: CASSPGQGIGETQYF.